This TCR beta chain emerged from a study of shared clonotypes between healthy human individuals. Overall study context: Each donor's CD4 naive and CD4 memory cells filled three plates apiece, CD8 naive two, and CD8 memory one.

TCRdb's table, derived via immunoSEQ multiplex PCR, lists solely in-frame clones and lacks some. The table lists about 580,000 clones, 98% of them singletons. The naive CD8 subset, CD45RO-negative cells positively selected for CCR7, excluded terminally differentiated effector memory CD45RA+ cells. The CDR3 has 15 amino acids. Germline CDR1 and CDR2: SGHNT and YYREEE (reference sequence). Germline trimming cut 0 bases from V and 5 bases from J; bases unmatched to any gene: 4. This rearrangement joins TRBV5-4 to TRBJ2-3, with TRBD2 identical over 9 bases. Material: naive CD8+ T cells sorted from blood. The clonotype comes from a man aged 25-45 years in good health. This CDR3 is CASSLEAGGGDTQYF. CDR3 sequence (DNA): TGTGCCAGCAGCTTGGAGGCGGGAGGGGGAGATACGCAGTATTTT.